The clone carrying this T cell receptor (beta chain) occurred once. The antigen is undetermined. The CDR3 is made up of 14 amino acids. The V end was cut by 8 bases, the J end by 4 bases, with 18 bases between. Per the germline V gene, CDR1 is MNHNS and CDR2 is SASEGT. Here immunoSEQ multiplex PCR was the method, and the copy in TCRdb shows in-frame clones only, minus some. The table lists 90,000 to 100,000 clones, approximately 85% of them singletons. The sample comes from a study of graft-versus-host responses after intestinal transplantation. Study in general: Recipients underwent multivisceral, liver-intestinal, or isolated intestinal transplants. Anti-thymocyte globulin induction preceded two to four years of tacrolimus and steroid maintenance in all recipients. Broader study findings: Elevated graft-versus-host to host-versus-graft clonal ratios in allografts were recorded for patients with graft-donor T cell macrochimerism. GvH clones turned up in recipient marrow; some had shown up first in ileum or blood.

The receptor comes from a human patient who received an intestinal transplant, so some T cells may come from the graft donor. This chain links TRBV6-1 with TRBJ2-7, with a weak D call TRBD1 (6 bases). The sequencing used PBMCs, collected 255 days after intestinal transplant. The CDR3 sequence: CASLPQGQPYEQYF. For the CDR3, the DNA is TGTGCCAGCTTACCCCAGGGACAACCTTACGAGCAGTACTTC.